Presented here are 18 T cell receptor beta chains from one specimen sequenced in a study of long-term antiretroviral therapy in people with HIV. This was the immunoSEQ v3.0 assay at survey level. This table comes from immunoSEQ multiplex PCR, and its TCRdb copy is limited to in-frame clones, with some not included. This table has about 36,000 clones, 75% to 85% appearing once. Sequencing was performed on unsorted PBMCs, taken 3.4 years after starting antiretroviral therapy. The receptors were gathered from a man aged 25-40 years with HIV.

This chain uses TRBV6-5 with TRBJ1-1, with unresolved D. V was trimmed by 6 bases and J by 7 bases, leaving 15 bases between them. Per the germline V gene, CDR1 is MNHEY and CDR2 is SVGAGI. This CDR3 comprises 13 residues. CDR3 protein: CASSLSRGDEAFF. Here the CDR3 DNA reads TGTGCCAGCAGCCTAAGTCGAGGAGATGAAGCTTTCTTT.

Here the CDR3 reads CASSPELGGGYQETQYF. DNA of the CDR3: TGTGCCAGCAGTCCTGAACTCGGGGGAGGTTACCAAGAGACCCAGTACTTC. The V and J genes are TRBV7-9 and TRBJ2-5; perhaps TRBD2 as D (6 bases). V lost 6 bases and J lost 0, with 20 bases in between. The CDR3 has 17 residues. Germline CDR1 and CDR2: SEHNR and FQNEAQ (reference sequence).

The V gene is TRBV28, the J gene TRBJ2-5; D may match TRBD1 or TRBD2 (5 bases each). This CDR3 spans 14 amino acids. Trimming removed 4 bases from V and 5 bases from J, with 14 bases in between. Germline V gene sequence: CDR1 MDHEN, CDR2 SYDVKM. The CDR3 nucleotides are TGTGCCAGCAGTTCACAGGCGGGTGGGGAGACCCAGTACTTC. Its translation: CASSSQAGGETQYF.

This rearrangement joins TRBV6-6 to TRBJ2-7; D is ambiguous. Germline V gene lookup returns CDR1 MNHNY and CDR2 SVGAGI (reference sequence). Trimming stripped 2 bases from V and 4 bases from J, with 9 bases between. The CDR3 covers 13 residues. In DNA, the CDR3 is TGTGCCAGCAGTTACCATCACTCATACGAGCAGTACTTC. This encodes CASSYHHSYEQYF.

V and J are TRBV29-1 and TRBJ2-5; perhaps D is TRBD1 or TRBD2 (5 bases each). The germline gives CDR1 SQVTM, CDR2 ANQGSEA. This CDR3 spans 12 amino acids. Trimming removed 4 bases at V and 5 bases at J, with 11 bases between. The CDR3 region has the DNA TGCAGCGTTGTTGGGGGATCGGAGACCCAGTACTTC. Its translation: CSVVGGSETQYF.

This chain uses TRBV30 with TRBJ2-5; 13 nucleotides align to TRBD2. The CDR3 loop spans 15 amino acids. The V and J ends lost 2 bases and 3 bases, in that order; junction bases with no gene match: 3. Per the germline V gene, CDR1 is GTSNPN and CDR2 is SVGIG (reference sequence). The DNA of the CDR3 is TGTGCCTGGAGTTTGGGACTAGCGGGAAAAGAGACCCAGTACTTC. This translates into CAWSLGLAGKETQYF.

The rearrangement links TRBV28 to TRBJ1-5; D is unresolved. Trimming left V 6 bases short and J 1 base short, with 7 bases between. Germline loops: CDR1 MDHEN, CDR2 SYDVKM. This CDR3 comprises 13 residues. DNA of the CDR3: TGTGCCAGCAGCCTTACGAGCAATCAGCCCCAGCATTTT. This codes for CASSLTSNQPQHF.

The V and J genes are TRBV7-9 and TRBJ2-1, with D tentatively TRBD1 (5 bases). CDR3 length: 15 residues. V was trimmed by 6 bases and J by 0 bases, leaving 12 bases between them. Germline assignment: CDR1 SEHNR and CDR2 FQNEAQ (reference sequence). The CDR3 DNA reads TGTGCCAGCAGTCAGGACATGAGCTCCTACAATGAGCAGTTCTTC. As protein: CASSQDMSSYNEQFF.

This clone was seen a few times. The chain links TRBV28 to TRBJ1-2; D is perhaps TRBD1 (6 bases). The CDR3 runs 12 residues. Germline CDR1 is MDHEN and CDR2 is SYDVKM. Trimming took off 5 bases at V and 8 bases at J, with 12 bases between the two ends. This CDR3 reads CASSQGLRGYTF. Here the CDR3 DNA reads TGTGCCAGCAGTCAGGGGCTGAGGGGCTACACCTTC.

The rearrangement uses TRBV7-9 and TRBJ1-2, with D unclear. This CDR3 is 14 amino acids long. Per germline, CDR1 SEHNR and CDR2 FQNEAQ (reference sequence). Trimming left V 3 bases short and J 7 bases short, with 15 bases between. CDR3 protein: CASSFPGEIRGYTF. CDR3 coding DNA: TGTGCCAGCAGCTTCCCAGGAGAGATTCGTGGCTACACCTTC.

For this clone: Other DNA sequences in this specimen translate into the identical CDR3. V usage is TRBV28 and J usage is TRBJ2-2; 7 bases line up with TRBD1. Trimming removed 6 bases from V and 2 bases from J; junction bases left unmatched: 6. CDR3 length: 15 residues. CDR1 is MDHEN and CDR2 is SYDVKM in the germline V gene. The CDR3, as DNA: TGTGCCAGCAGCTCCGGGACAGAAAACACCGGGGAGCTGTTTTTT. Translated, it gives CASSSGTENTGELFF.

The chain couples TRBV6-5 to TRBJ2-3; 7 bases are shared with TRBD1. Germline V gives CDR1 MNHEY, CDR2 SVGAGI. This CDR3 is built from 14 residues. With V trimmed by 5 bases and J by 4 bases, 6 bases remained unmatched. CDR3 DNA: TGTGCCAGCAGTAATTGGCAGGGGGCAGATACGCAGTATTTT. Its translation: CASSNWQGADTQYF.

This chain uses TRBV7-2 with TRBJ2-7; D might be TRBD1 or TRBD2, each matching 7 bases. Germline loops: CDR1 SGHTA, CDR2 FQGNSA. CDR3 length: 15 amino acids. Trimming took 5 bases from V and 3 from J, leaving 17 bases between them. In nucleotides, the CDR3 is TGTGCCAGCAGCGGGGGGGGACAGAGCAACTACGAGCAGTACTTC. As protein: CASSGGGQSNYEQYF.

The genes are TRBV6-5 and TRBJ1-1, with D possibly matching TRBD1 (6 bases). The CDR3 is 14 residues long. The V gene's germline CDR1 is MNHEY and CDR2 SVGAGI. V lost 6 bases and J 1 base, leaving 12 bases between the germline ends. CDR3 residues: CASRTIQGNTEAFF. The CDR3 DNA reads TGTGCCAGCAGAACAATACAGGGGAACACTGAAGCTTTCTTT.

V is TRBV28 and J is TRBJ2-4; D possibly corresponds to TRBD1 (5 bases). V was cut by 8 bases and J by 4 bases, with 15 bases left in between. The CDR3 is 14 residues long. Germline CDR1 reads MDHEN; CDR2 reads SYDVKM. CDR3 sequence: CASSLLDKKNIQYF. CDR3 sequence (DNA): TGTGCCAGCTCGCTTCTGGACAAGAAAAACATTCAGTACTTC.

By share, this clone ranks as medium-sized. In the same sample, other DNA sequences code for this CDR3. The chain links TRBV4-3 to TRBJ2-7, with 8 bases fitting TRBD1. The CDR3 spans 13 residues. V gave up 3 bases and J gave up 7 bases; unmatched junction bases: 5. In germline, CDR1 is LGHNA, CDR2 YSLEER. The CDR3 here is CASSQRTGREQYF. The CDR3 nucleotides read TGCGCCAGCAGCCAGAGGACAGGGCGAGAGCAGTACTTC.

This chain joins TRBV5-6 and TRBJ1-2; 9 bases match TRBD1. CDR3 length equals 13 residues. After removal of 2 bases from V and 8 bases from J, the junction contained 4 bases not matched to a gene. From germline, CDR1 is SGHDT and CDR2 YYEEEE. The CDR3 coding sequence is TGTGCCAGCAGCTTCTGGACAGGGGCAGGCTACACCTTC. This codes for CASSFWTGAGYTF.

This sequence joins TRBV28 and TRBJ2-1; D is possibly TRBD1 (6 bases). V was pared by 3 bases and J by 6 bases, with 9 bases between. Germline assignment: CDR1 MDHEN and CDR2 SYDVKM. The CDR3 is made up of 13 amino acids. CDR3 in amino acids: CASSLDSSNEQFF. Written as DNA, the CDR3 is TGTGCCAGCAGTTTGGACAGTAGCAATGAGCAGTTCTTC.